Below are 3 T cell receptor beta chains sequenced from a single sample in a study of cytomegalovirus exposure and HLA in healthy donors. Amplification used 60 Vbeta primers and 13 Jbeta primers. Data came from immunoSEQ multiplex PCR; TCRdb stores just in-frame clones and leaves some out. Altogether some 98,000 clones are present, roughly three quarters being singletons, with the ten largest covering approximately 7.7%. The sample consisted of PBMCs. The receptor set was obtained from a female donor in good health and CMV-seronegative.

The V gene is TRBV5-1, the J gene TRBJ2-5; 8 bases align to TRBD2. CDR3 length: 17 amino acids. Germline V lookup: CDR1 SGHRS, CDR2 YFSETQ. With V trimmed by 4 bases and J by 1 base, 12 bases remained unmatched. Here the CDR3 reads CASSPPSLAGSQETQYF. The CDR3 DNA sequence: TGCGCCAGCAGCCCCCCGAGTCTAGCGGGCTCCCAAGAGACCCAGTACTTC.

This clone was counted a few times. CDR3 amino acids: CASSGQGWYTGELFF. In DNA, the CDR3 is TGTGCCAGCAGCGGACAGGGTTGGTACACCGGGGAGCTGTTTTTT. V gene TRBV5-8 combines with J gene TRBJ2-2; 8 bases align to TRBD1. The junction had 5 bases not matched to a gene; V was cut back by 4 bases and J by 3 bases. Germline V CDR1 and CDR2: SGHTS, YDEGEE. The CDR3 spans 15 residues.

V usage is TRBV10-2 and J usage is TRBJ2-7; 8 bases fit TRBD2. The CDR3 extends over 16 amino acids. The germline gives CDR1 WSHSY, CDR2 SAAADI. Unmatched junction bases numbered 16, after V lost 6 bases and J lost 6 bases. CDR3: CASSRQDSGIIGEQYF. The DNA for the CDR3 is TGCGCCAGCAGCCGCCAGGATAGCGGGATTATCGGCGAGCAGTACTTC.